This T cell receptor (beta chain) was captured by sequencing in a study of kidney transplant recipient with SARS-CoV-2 infection. From the reads, TCRdb called clonotypes with MiXCR, one entry per CDR3 protein. The sample has 200,000 to 300,000 distinct CDR3 sequences, more than 25% seen once. This clonotype was observed at least ten times. Germline V CDR1 and CDR2: LGHDT, YNNKEL (reference sequence). V lost 5 bases to trimming and J lost 4 bases, with 23 bases between them. This CDR3 spans 17 amino acids. This chain joins TRBV3-1 and TRBJ1-1; D gene unclear. The sequence came from a male patient aged 25 to 39 who had COVID-19 and was a kidney transplant recipient. Some of the T cells might come from the graft donor. The material sequenced was a blood sample, taken at baseline and on day 111 from a kidney transplant recipient. CDR3 bases: TGTGCCAGCAGCAGTGTTCTTCCCATTTCAATTCGCACTGAAGCTTTCTTT. It translates to CASSSVLPISIRTEAFF.